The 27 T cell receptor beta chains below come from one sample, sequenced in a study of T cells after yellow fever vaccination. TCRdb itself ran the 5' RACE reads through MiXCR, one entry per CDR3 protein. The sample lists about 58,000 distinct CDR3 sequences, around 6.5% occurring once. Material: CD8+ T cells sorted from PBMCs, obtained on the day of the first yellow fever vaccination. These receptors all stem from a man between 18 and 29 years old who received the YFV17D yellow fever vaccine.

The CDR3 coding sequence is TGCAGTGCTAGAGATCTGGGCAGTAGAGCTGAAGCTTTCTTT. It is translated as CSARDLGSRAEAFF. V and J are TRBV20-1 and TRBJ1-1; D uncertain. Trimming shortened V by 0 bases and J by 6 bases, and 14 bases separated the two germline ends. The germline CDR1 and CDR2 sequences are DFQATT and SNEGSKA (reference sequence). This CDR3 region has 14 residues.

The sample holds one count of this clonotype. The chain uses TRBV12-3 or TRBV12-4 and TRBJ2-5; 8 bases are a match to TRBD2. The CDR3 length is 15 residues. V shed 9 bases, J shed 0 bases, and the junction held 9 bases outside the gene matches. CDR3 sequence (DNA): TGTGCCAGTATTCGGGGGGGGGGGTACCAAGAGACCCAGTACTTC. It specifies CASIRGGGYQETQYF.

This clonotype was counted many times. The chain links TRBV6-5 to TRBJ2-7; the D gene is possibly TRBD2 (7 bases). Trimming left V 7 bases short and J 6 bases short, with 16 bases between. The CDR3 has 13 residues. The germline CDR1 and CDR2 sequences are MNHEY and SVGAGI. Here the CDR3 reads CASILGGGSEQYV. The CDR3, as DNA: TGTGCCAGCATCCTAGGGGGGGGATCCGAGCAGTACGTC.

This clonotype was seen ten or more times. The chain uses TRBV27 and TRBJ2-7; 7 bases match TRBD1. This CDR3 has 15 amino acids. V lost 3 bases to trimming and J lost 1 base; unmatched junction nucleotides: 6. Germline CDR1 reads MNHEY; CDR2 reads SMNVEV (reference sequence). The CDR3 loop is CASSFSGTASYEQYF. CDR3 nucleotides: TGTGCCAGCAGTTTCTCCGGGACAGCTTCCTACGAGCAGTACTTC.

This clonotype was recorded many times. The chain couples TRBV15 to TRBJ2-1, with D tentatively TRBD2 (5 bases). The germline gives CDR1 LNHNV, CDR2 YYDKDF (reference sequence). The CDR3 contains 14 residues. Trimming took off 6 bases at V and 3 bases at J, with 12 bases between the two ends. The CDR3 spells CATRGRGSYNEQFF. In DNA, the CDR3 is TGTGCCACCAGGGGCCGGGGAAGCTACAATGAGCAGTTCTTC.

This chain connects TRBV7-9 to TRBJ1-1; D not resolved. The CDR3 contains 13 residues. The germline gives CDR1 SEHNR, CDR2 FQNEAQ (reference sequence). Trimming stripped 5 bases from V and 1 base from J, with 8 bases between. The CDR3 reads CASSAPWNTEAFF. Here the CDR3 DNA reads TGTGCCAGCAGCGCCCCTTGGAACACTGAAGCTTTCTTT.

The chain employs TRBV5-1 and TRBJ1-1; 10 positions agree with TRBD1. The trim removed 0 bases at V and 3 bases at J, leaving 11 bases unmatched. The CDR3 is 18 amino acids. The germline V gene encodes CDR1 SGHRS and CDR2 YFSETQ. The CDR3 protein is CASSLVGQTGGADTEAFF. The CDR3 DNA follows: TGCGCCAGCAGCTTGGTGGGCCAGACAGGGGGCGCGGACACTGAAGCTTTCTTT.

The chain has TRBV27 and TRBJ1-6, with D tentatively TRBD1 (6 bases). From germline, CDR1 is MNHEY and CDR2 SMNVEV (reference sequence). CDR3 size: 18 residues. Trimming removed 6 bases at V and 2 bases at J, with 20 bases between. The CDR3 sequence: CASSPTGPLGTYNSPLHF. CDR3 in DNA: TGTGCCAGCAGCCCGACAGGCCCCCTGGGGACCTATAATTCACCCCTCCACTTT.

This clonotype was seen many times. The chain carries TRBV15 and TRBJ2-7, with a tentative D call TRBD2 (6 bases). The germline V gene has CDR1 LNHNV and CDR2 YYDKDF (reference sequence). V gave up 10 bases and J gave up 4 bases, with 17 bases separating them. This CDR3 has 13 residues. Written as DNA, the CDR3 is TGTGCCAGCGCCGTAGAGGGGAGGTACGAGCAGTACTTC. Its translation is CASAVEGRYEQYF.

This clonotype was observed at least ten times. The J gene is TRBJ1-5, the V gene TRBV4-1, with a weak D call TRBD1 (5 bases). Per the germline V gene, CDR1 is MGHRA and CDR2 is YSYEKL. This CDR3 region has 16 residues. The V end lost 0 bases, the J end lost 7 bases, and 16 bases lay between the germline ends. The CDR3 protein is CASSQEPGLKGQPQHF. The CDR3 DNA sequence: TGCGCCAGCAGCCAAGAGCCAGGCCTTAAGGGGCAGCCCCAGCATTTT.

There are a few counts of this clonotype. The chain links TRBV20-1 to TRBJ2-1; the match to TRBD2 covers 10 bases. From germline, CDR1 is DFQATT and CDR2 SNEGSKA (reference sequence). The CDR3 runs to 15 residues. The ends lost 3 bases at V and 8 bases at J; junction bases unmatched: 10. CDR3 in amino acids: CSASFSGGGWDEQFF. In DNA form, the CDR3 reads TGCAGTGCTAGCTTCAGCGGGGGGGGCTGGGATGAGCAGTTCTTC.

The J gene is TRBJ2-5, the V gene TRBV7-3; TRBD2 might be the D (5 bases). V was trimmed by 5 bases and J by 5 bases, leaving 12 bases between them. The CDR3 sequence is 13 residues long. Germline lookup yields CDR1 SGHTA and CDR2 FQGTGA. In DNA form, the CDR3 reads TGTGCCAGCAGCCCGAGCCCGGGGGAGACCCAGTACTTC. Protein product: CASSPSPGETQYF.

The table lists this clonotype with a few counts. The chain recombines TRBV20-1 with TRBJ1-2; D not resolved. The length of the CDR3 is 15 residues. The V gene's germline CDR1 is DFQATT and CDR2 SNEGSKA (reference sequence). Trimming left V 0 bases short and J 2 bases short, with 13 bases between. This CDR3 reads CSARDRRLGNYGYTF. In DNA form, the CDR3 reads TGCAGTGCTAGAGATCGGCGGTTAGGGAACTATGGCTACACCTTC.

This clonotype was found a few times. This CDR3 reads CASSYPLGAGASTGELFF. CDR3 in DNA: TGTGCCAGCAGCTATCCCTTAGGAGCGGGGGCGAGCACCGGGGAGCTGTTTTTT. The J gene is TRBJ2-2, the V gene TRBV7-6; 8 bases agree with TRBD2. The CDR3 length is 18 residues. The ends lost 4 bases at V and 4 bases at J; junction bases unmatched: 14. Germline CDR1 is SGHVS and CDR2 is FNYEAQ.

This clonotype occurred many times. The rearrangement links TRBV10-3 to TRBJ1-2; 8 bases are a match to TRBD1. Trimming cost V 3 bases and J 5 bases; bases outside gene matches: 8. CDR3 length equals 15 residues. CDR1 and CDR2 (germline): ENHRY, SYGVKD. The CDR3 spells CAISEEDRAHYGYTF. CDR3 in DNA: TGTGCCATCAGTGAAGAGGACAGGGCTCATTATGGCTACACCTTC.

For the CDR3, the DNA is TGTGCCAGCAGCAAAAACCTGGTAGCGGGGGGACTTTATTTATACAATGAGCAGTTCTTC. Its protein is CASSKNLVAGGLYLYNEQFF. The genes are TRBV28 and TRBJ2-1, with 10 bases identical to TRBD2. CDR3 length: 20 amino acids. The junction had 21 bases not matched to a gene; V was cut back by 6 bases and J by 4 bases. CDR1 is MDHEN and CDR2 is SYDVKM in the germline V gene.

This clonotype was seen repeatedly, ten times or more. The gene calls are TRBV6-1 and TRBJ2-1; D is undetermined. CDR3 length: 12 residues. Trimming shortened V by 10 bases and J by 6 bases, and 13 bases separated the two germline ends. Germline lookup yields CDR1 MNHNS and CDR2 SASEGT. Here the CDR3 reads CATRPSGNEQFF. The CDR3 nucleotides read TGTGCCACCCGGCCGTCGGGCAATGAGCAGTTCTTC.

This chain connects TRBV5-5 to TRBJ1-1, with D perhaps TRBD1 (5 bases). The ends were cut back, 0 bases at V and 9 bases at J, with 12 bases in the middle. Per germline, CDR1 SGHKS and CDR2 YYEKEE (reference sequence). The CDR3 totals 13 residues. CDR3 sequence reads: CASSLGQGTKAFF. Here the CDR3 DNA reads TGTGCCAGCAGCTTGGGGCAGGGTACGAAAGCTTTCTTT.

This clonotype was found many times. CDR3 loop: CASSESGGWETQYF. The CDR3 DNA sequence: TGTGCCAGCAGTGAATCGGGCGGGTGGGAGACCCAGTACTTC. This chain links TRBV6-1 with TRBJ2-5, with a weak D call TRBD2 (5 bases). This CDR3 is 14 amino acids long. Germline assignment: CDR1 MNHNS and CDR2 SASEGT. V was trimmed by 2 bases and J by 5 bases, leaving 12 bases between them.

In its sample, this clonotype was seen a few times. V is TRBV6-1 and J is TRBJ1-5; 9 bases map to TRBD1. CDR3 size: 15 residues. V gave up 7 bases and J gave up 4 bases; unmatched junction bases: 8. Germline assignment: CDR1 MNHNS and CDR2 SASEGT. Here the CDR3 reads CASTLTGGINQPQHF. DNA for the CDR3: TGTGCCAGCACCCTGACAGGGGGGATAAATCAGCCCCAGCATTTT.

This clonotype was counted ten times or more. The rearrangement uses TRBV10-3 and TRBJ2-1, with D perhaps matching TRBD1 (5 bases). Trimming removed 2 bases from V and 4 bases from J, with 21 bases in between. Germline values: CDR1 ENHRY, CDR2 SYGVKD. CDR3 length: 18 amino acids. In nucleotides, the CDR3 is TGTGCCATCAGTGAGCCCGACCTGACAGAGCAAATGTACAATGAGCAGTTCTTC. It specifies CAISEPDLTEQMYNEQFF.

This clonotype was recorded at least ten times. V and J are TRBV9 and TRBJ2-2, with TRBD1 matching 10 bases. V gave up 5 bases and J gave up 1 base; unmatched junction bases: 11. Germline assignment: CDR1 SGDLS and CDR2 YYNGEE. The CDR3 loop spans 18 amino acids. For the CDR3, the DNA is TGTGCCAGCAGAGCGGGACAGGGGTTAATATTGAACACCGGGGAGCTGTTTTTT. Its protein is CASRAGQGLILNTGELFF.

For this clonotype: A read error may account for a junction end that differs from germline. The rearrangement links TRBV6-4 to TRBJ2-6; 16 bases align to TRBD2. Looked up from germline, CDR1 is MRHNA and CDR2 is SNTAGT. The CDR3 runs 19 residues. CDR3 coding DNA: TGTGCCCGCAGTTCGGGACTAGCGGGGGGGTACTCTGGGGCCAACGTCCTGACTTTC. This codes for CARSSGLAGGYSGANVLTF.

CDR3 protein: CASKRTGEAFF. CDR3 DNA sequence: TGTGCCAGCAAAAGGACAGGCGAAGCTTTCTTT. This chain links TRBV7-9 with TRBJ1-1; TRBD1 matches at 7 bases. The CDR3 extends over 11 amino acids. Germline loops: CDR1 SEHNR, CDR2 FQNEAQ (reference sequence). With V trimmed by 7 bases and J by 8 bases, 4 bases remained unmatched.

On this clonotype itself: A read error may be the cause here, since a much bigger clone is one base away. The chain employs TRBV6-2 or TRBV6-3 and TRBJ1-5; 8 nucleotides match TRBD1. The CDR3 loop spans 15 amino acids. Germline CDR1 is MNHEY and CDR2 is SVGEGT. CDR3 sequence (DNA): TGTGCCATCAGTTACGACAGGGGAATACCTGAGCCCCAGCATTTT. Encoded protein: CAISYDRGIPEPQHF.

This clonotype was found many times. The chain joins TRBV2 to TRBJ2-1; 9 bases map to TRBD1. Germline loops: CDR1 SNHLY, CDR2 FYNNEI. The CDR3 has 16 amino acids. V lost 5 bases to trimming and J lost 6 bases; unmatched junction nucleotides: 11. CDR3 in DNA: TGTGCCAGCAGTTTAACCCGGGACAGGGATTCCAATGAGCAGTTCTTC. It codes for CASSLTRDRDSNEQFF.

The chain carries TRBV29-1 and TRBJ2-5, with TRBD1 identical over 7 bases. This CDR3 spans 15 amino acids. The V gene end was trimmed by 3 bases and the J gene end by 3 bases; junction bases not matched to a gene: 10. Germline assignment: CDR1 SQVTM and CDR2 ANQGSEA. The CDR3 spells CSVDSGRGREETQYF. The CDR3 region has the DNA TGCAGCGTTGACAGCGGCAGGGGGAGAGAAGAGACCCAGTACTTC. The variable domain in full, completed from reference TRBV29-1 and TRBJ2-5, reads SAVISQKPSRDICQRGTSLTIQCQVDSQVTMMFWYRQQPGQSLTLIATANQGSEATYESGFVIDKFPISRPNLTFSTLTVSNMSPEDSSIYLCSVDSGRGREETQYFGPGTRLLVL.